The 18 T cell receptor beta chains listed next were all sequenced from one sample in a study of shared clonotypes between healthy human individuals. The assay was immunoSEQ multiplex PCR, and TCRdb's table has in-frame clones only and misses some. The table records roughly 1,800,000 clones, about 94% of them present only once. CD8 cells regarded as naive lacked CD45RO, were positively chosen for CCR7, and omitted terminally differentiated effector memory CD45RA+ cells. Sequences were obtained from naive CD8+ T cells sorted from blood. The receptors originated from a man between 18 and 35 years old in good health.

The chain's CDR3 is CASSLNTGTEAFF. As DNA, the CDR3 is TGTGCCAGCAGCTTGAACACGGGGACTGAAGCTTTCTTT. The V and J genes are TRBV5-5 and TRBJ1-1; D not resolved. The CDR3 runs 13 residues. The V gene's germline CDR1 is SGHKS and CDR2 YYEKEE (reference sequence). Trimming stripped 1 base from V and 5 bases from J, with 9 bases between. Full variable domain (rest looked up from reference TRBV5-5 and TRBJ1-1): DAGVTQSPTHLIKTRGQQVTLRCSPISGHKSVSWYQQVLGQGPQFIFQYYEKEERGRGNFPDRFSARQFPNYSSELNVNALLLGDSALYLCASSLNTGTEAFFGQGTRLTVV.

CDR3 bases: TGTGCCAGCAGTGTACTACTCGGGACAGTTCGCTACGAGCAGTACTTC. Protein sequence: CASSVLLGTVRYEQYF. The J gene is TRBJ2-7, the V gene TRBV6-1, with TRBD1 matching over 7 bases. Germline CDR1 and CDR2: MNHNS and SASEGT. This CDR3 is 16 amino acids long. The V gene end was trimmed by 4 bases and the J gene end by 3 bases; junction bases not matched to a gene: 12.

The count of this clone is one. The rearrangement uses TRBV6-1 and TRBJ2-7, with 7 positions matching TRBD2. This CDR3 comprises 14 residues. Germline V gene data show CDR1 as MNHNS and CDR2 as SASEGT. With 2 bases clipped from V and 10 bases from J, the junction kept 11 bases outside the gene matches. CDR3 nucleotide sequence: TGTGCCAGCAGTGAATATGGGGGAGGGCCGGGACAGTACTTC. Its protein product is CASSEYGGGPGQYF.

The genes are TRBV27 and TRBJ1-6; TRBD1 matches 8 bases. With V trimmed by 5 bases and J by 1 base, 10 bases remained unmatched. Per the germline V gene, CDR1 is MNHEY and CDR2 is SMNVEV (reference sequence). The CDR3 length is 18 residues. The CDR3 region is CASSPTGDRSSYNSPLHF. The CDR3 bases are TGTGCCAGCAGTCCGACAGGGGATAGGTCATCCTATAATTCACCCCTCCACTTT.

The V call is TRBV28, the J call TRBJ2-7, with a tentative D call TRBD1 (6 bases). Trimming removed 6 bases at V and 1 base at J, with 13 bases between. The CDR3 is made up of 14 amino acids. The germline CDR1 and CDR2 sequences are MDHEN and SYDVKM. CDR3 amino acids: CASRKQGGSYEQYF. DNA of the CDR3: TGTGCCAGCAGGAAACAGGGTGGGTCCTACGAGCAGTACTTC.

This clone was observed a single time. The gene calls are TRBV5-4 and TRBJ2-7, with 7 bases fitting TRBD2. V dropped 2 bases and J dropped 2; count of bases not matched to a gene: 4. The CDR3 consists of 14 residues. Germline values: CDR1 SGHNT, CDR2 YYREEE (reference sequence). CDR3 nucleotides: TGTGCCAGCAGCTTCGAGCGGGATACCTACGAGCAGTACTTC. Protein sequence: CASSFERDTYEQYF.

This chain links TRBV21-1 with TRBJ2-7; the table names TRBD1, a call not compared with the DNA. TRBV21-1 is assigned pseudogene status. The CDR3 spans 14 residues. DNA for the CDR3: TGTGCCAGCAGCAAAGATTGCAGGGCCTACGAGCAGTACTTC. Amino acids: CASSKDCRAYEQYF.

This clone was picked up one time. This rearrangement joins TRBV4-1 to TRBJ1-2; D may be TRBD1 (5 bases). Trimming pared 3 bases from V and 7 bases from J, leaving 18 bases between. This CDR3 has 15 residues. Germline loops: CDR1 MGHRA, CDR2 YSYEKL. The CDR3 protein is CASSQLRQGAIGYTF. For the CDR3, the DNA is TGCGCCAGCAGCCAGTTACGGCAGGGAGCAATTGGCTACACCTTC.

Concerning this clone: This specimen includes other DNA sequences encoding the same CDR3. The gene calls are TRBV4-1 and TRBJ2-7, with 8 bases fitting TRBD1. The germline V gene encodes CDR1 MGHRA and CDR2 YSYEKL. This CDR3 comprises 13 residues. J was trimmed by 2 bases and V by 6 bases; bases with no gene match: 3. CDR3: CASSPGQAYEQYF. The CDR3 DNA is TGCGCCAGCAGTCCGGGACAGGCCTACGAGCAGTACTTC.

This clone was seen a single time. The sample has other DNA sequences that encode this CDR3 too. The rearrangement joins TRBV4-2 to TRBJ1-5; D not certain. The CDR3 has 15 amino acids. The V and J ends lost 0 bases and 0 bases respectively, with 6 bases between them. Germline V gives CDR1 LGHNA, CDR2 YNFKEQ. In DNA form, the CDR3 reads TGTGCCAGCAGCCAAGATGAGGGTAGCAATCAGCCCCAGCATTTT. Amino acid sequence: CASSQDEGSNQPQHF.

This CDR3 is CASSYSFGSEQFF. CDR3 nucleotide sequence: TGTGCCAGCAGTTACTCCTTCGGTTCTGAGCAGTTCTTC. The V call is TRBV6-5, the J call TRBJ2-1, with D uncertain. The CDR3 sequence is 13 residues long. CDR1 and CDR2 from the germline V gene are MNHEY and SVGAGI. V gave up 0 bases and J gave up 9 bases, with 9 bases separating them.

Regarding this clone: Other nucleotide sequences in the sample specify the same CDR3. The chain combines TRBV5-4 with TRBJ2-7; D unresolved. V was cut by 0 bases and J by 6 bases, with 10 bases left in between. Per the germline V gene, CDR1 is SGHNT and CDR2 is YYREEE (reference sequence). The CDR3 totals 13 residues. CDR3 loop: CASSLGSGGEQYF. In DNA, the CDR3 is TGTGCCAGCAGCTTGGGGTCCGGCGGCGAGCAGTACTTC.

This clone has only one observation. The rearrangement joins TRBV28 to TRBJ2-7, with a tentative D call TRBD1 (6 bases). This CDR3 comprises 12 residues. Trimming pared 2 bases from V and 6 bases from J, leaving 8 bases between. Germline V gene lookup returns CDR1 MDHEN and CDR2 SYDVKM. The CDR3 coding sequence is TGTGCCAGCAGTTTAAGGGACACCGAGCAGTACTTC. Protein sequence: CASSLRDTEQYF.

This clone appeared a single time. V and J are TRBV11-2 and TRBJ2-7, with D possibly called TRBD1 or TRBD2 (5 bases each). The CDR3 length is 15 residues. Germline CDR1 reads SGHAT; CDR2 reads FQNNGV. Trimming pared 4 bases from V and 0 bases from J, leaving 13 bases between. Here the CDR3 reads CASSWGDYFSYEQYF. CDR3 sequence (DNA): TGTGCCAGCAGCTGGGGCGACTACTTCTCCTACGAGCAGTACTTC.

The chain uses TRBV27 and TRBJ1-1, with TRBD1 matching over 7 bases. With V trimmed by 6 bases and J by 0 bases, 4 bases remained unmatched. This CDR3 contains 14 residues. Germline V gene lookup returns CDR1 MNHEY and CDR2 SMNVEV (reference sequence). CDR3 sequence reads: CASSTQGMNTEAFF. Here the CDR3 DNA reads TGTGCCAGCAGCACACAGGGGATGAACACTGAAGCTTTCTTT.

The CDR3 protein is CASSLVSPQPQHF. The CDR3 nucleotides are TGTGCCAGTAGTCTAGTCTCGCCTCAGCCCCAGCATTTT. The chain employs TRBV19 and TRBJ1-5; D is unclear. CDR1 and CDR2 (germline): LNHDA, SQIVND (reference sequence). The CDR3 covers 13 residues. V was shortened by 5 bases and J by 6 bases, with 11 bases between the two germline ends.

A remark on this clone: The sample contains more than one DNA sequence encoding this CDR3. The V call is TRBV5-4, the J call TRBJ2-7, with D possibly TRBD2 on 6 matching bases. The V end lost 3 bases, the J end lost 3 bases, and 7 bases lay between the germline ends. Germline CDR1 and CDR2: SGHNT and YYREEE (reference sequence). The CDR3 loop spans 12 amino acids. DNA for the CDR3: TGTGCCAGCAGCTCCGGGGGCTACGAGCAGTACTTC. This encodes CASSSGGYEQYF.

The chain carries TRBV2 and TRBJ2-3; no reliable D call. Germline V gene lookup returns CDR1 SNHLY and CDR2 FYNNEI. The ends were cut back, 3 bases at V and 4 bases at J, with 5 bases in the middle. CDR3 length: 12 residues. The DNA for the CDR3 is TGTGCCAGCAGTGATGCTTCAGATACGCAGTATTTT. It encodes CASSDASDTQYF.